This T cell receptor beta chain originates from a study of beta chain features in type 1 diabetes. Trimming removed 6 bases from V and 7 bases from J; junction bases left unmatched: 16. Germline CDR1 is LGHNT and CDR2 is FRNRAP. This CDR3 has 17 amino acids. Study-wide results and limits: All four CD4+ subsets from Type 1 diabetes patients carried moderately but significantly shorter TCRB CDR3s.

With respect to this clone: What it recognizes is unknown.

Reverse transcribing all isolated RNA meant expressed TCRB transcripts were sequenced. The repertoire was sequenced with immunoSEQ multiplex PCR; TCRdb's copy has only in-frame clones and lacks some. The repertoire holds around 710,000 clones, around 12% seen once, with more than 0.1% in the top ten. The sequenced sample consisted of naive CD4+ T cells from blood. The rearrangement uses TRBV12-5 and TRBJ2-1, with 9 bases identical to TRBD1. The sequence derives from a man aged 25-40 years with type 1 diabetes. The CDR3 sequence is CASGTTGTGSSRNEQFF. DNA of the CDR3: TGTGCTAGTGGAACAACCGGGACAGGGAGTTCACGGAATGAGCAGTTCTTC.